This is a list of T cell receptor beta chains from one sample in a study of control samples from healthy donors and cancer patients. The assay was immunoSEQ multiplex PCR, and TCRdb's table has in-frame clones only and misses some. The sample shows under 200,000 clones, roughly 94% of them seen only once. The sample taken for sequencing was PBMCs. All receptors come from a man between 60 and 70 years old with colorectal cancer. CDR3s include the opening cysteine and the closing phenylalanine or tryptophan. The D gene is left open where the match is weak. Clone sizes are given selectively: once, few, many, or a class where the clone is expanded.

CDR3 protein: CASRSIGQDEDGYTF; CDR3 DNA: TGTGCCAGCAGGTCAATCGGACAGGACGAAGACGGCTACACCTTC; J gene: TRBJ1-2; clone size: once; D gene: TRBD1; V gene: TRBV27
CDR3 protein: CASTLFLEETQYF; CDR3 DNA: TGTGCCAGCACCTTGTTTCTAGAAGAGACCCAGTACTTC; J gene: TRBJ2-5; clone size: NA; D gene: NA; V gene: TRBV7-2
CDR3 protein: CASSFGQMNTEAFF; CDR3 DNA: TGTGCCAGCAGCTTCGGACAGATGAACACTGAAGCTTTCTTT; J gene: TRBJ1-1; clone size: NA; D gene: NA; V gene: TRBV7-9
CDR3 protein: CSARRGVGPYEQYF; CDR3 DNA: TGCAGCGCCCGTAGAGGTGTTGGGCCCTACGAGCAGTACTTC; J gene: TRBJ2-7; clone size: NA; D gene: NA; V gene: TRBV29-1
CDR3 protein: CASRPETASYEQYF; CDR3 DNA: TGTGCCAGCAGACCGGAGACAGCATCCTACGAGCAGTACTTC; J gene: TRBJ2-7; clone size: NA; D gene: NA; V gene: TRBV28
CDR3 protein: CASSLTAGAGNNEQFF; CDR3 DNA: TGTGCCAGCTCACTCACGGCGGGGGCGGGGAACAATGAGCAGTTCTTC; J gene: TRBJ2-1; clone size: NA; D gene: NA; V gene: TRBV18
CDR3 protein: CASSLNPTGTGAYEQYF; CDR3 DNA: TGCGCCAGCAGCTTGAACCCCACCGGGACAGGGGCCTACGAGCAGTACTTC; J gene: TRBJ2-7; clone size: NA; D gene: TRBD1; V gene: TRBV5-1
CDR3 protein: CASSGGDLNTEAFF; CDR3 DNA: TGCGCCAGCAGCGGGGGGGACCTGAACACTGAAGCTTTCTTT; J gene: TRBJ1-1; clone size: NA; D gene: NA; V gene: TRBV5-1
CDR3 protein: CASSYGTGAGANVLTF; CDR3 DNA: TGTGCCAGCAGTTACGGGACAGGGGCTGGGGCCAACGTCCTGACTTTC; J gene: TRBJ2-6; clone size: NA; D gene: TRBD1; V gene: TRBV6-2/TRBV6-3
CDR3 protein: CASSSEFGDTQYF; CDR3 DNA: TGTGCCAGCAGCTCAGAATTCGGAGATACGCAGTATTTT; J gene: TRBJ2-3; clone size: NA; D gene: NA; V gene: TRBV9
CDR3 protein: CAWSAGYPSNQPQHF; CDR3 DNA: TGTGCCTGGAGCGCGGGATACCCTAGCAATCAGCCCCAGCATTTT; J gene: TRBJ1-5; clone size: once; D gene: NA; V gene: TRBV30
CDR3 protein: CAISDGTEAQYF; CDR3 DNA: TGTGCCATCAGTGACGGGACAGAGGCGCAGTATTTT; J gene: TRBJ2-3; clone size: once; D gene: TRBD1; V gene: TRBV10-3
CDR3 protein: CASSYSGRNTEAFF; CDR3 DNA: TGTGCCAGCAGTTACTCAGGTCGGAACACTGAAGCTTTCTTT; J gene: TRBJ1-1; clone size: once; D gene: NA; V gene: TRBV6-6
CDR3 protein: CASGDSYSSGNTIYF; CDR3 DNA: TGCGCCAGCGGGGACTCCTATAGCTCTGGAAACACCATATATTTT; J gene: TRBJ1-3; clone size: once; D gene: NA; V gene: TRBV10-2
CDR3 protein: CASSFGGGQDTQYF; CDR3 DNA: TGTGCCAGCAGCTTTGGGGGAGGACAAGATACGCAGTATTTT; J gene: TRBJ2-3; clone size: NA; D gene: NA; V gene: TRBV5-6
CDR3 protein: CAWEGQGPWGYTF; CDR3 DNA: TGTGCCTGGGAAGGACAGGGGCCTTGGGGCTACACCTTC; J gene: TRBJ1-2; clone size: NA; D gene: TRBD1; V gene: TRBV30
CDR3 protein: CATSGDPQGVQETQYF; CDR3 DNA: TGTGCCACCAGTGGCGATCCACAGGGGGTCCAAGAGACCCAGTACTTC; J gene: TRBJ2-5; clone size: once; D gene: TRBD1; V gene: TRBV24-1
CDR3 protein: CASSLALAGADTQYF; CDR3 DNA: TGTGCCAGCAGCTTAGCACTAGCGGGGGCAGATACGCAGTATTTT; J gene: TRBJ2-3; clone size: NA; D gene: TRBD2; V gene: TRBV13
CDR3 protein: CASSYSWGGAADTQYF; CDR3 DNA: TGTGCCAGCAGTTACTCCTGGGGGGGGGCGGCAGATACGCAGTATTTT; J gene: TRBJ2-3; clone size: NA; D gene: NA; V gene: TRBV6-5
CDR3 protein: CASRAELGLSNQPQHF; CDR3 DNA: TGTGCCAGTAGAGCGGAATTGGGCCTTAGCAATCAGCCCCAGCATTTT; J gene: TRBJ1-5; clone size: NA; D gene: NA; V gene: TRBV19
CDR3 protein: CASSKGAVSDGYTF; CDR3 DNA: TGTGCCAGCAGCAAAGGTGCGGTCAGCGATGGCTACACCTTC; J gene: TRBJ1-2; clone size: NA; D gene: NA; V gene: TRBV21-1
CDR3 protein: CASSLGGALAKNIQYF; CDR3 DNA: TGTGCCAGCAGCTTGGGTGGGGCCCTAGCCAAAAACATTCAGTACTTC; J gene: TRBJ2-4; clone size: NA; D gene: NA; V gene: TRBV5-6
CDR3 protein: CASSLEQGAGGELFF; CDR3 DNA: TGTGCCAGCAGTCTAGAACAGGGGGCCGGCGGGGAGCTGTTTTTT; J gene: TRBJ2-2; clone size: once; D gene: TRBD1; V gene: TRBV6-5
CDR3 protein: CASRQGSISYNEQFF; CDR3 DNA: TGTGCCAGCCGCCAGGGTTCCATTTCCTACAATGAGCAGTTCTTC; J gene: TRBJ2-1; clone size: NA; D gene: NA; V gene: TRBV5-8
CDR3 protein: CASSPVAGGLNTGELFF; CDR3 DNA: TGTGCCAGCAGCCCCGTCGCGGGGGGCCTCAACACCGGGGAGCTGTTTTTT; J gene: TRBJ2-2; clone size: NA; D gene: TRBD2; V gene: TRBV11-2
CDR3 protein: CASSPHYPNTEAFF; CDR3 DNA: TGTGCCAGCAGCCCCCACTATCCGAACACTGAAGCTTTCTTT; J gene: TRBJ1-1; clone size: NA; D gene: NA; V gene: TRBV7-9
CDR3 protein: CASSAGGQRQETQYF; CDR3 DNA: TGCGCCAGCAGCGCGGGAGGGCAGCGCCAAGAGACCCAGTACTTC; J gene: TRBJ2-5; clone size: NA; D gene: TRBD2; V gene: TRBV5-1
CDR3 protein: CATSDRRTLKNTEAFF; CDR3 DNA: TGTGCCACCAGTGACAGACGGACCTTAAAGAACACTGAAGCTTTCTTT; J gene: TRBJ1-1; clone size: NA; D gene: NA; V gene: TRBV24-1
CDR3 protein: CASSFGGQRVLDEKLFF; CDR3 DNA: TGTGCCAGCAGCTTCGGGGGACAGAGGGTTCTAGATGAAAAACTGTTTTTT; J gene: TRBJ1-4; clone size: once; D gene: TRBD1; V gene: TRBV5-4
CDR3 protein: CASSLVGLAQQGETQYF; CDR3 DNA: TGCGCCAGCAGCTTGGTCGGGCTTGCCCAGCAGGGAGAGACCCAGTACTTC; J gene: TRBJ2-5; clone size: once; D gene: NA; V gene: TRBV5-1
CDR3 protein: CASSPGSSPLHF; CDR3 DNA: TGTGCCAGCAGTCCTGGGAGTTCACCCCTCCACTTT; J gene: TRBJ1-6; clone size: NA; D gene: NA; V gene: TRBV12-3/TRBV12-4
CDR3 protein: CSARGLYEQYF; CDR3 DNA: TGCAGTGCTAGAGGTCTATACGAGCAGTACTTC; J gene: TRBJ2-7; clone size: NA; D gene: NA; V gene: TRBV20-1
CDR3 protein: CASSLGQGNGYTF; CDR3 DNA: TGTGCCAGCAGCTTGGGACAGGGGAATGGCTACACCTTC; J gene: TRBJ1-2; clone size: NA; D gene: TRBD1; V gene: TRBV5-8
CDR3 protein: CASSPGPVQETQYF; CDR3 DNA: TGTGCCAGCAGCCCCGGACCTGTCCAAGAGACCCAGTACTTC; J gene: TRBJ2-5; clone size: NA; D gene: NA; V gene: TRBV6-5
CDR3 protein: CAIMSTAYTDTQYF; CDR3 DNA: TGTGCCATCATGAGCACTGCTTACACAGATACGCAGTATTTT; J gene: TRBJ2-3; clone size: NA; D gene: NA; V gene: TRBV10-3
CDR3 protein: CASSALQRGGSDTQYF; CDR3 DNA: TGTGCCAGCAGTGCCCTCCAGCGGGGGGGGTCAGATACGCAGTATTTT; J gene: TRBJ2-3; clone size: NA; D gene: TRBD2; V gene: TRBV6-2/TRBV6-3
CDR3 protein: CASSGQVNNEQFF; CDR3 DNA: TGTGCCAGCTCAGGACAGGTCAACAATGAGCAGTTCTTC; J gene: TRBJ2-1; clone size: NA; D gene: TRBD1; V gene: TRBV18